This TCR beta chain was sequenced for a study of blood T cell repertoires in COVID-19. Sequenced by immunoSEQ multiplex PCR; TCRdb stores in-frame clones only, minus some. The sample consists of about 51,000 clones, 86% of them appearing once. The CDR3 consists of 14 residues. Deletions cut 4 bases from V and 1 base from J, with 6 bases between. Per the germline V gene, CDR1 is SGHRS and CDR2 is YFSETQ. The chain has TRBV5-1 and TRBJ2-6, with unresolved D. This sequence originates from a man between 60 and 70 years old with acute or convalescent COVID-19. Sequenced: peripheral blood. The CDR3 bases are TGCGCCAGCAGCCCTTCGTCTGGGGCCAACGTCCTGACTTTC. As protein: CASSPSSGANVLTF.